What follows are 18 T cell receptor beta chains derived from one specimen sequenced in a study of spatial heterogeneity in lung cancer. The antigens these receptors bind are not known. Study-wide points: Counts of expanded alpha and beta TCRs within tumors tracked the tumor nonsynonymous mutation count.

TCRdb re-derived calls from the 5' RACE reads in MiXCR, one entry per CDR3 protein. The data show several thousand distinct CDR3 sequences, around 4.9% seen once. Time point of the sample: sample taken at primary tumor resection. Here the sequenced sample was lung tumor tissue, taken at surgery. These receptors originate from a male donor with early-stage non-small cell lung cancer.

At least ten counts were recorded for this clonotype. Since it is a stray read in a library aimed at alpha chains, this beta chain has a size that is not meaningful. This chain uses TRBV7-2 with TRBJ2-2, with TRBD2 matching 7 bases. The length of the CDR3 is 16 residues. The trim removed 1 base at V and 2 bases at J, leaving 4 bases unmatched. CDR1 is SGHTA and CDR2 is FQGNSA in the germline V gene. DNA for the CDR3: TGTGCCAGCAGCTTAGTTCCAGCGGGAAACACCGGGGAGCTGTTTTTT. It is translated as CASSLVPAGNTGELFF. The whole variable domain, remainder taken from reference TRBV7-2 and TRBJ2-2, is GAGVSQSPSNKVTEKGKDVELRCDPISGHTALYWYRQSLGQGLEFLIYFQGNSAPDKSGLPSDRFSAERTGGSVSTLTIQRTQQEDSAVYLCASSLVPAGNTGELFFGEGSRLTVL.

This clonotype was picked up many times. This beta chain is off target for a library built for alpha chains, so its abundance means little. The gene calls are TRBV27 and TRBJ1-6; D uncertain. Germline CDR1 and CDR2: MNHEY and SMNVEV (reference sequence). CDR3 length: 16 amino acids. Trimming pared 5 bases from V and 0 bases from J, leaving 11 bases between. CDR3 amino acids: CASSVNPGSYNSPLHF. CDR3 DNA sequence: TGTGCCAGCAGTGTGAATCCGGGCTCCTATAATTCACCCCTCCACTTT.

The table lists this clonotype with many counts. The library was built for alpha chains, so this beta chain is an off-target read and its size means little. The chain is built from TRBV7-2 and TRBJ2-1; no reliable D call. V was pared by 3 bases and J by 5 bases, with 8 bases between. Germline values: CDR1 SGHTA, CDR2 FQGNSA. The CDR3 covers 13 residues. The CDR3 nucleotides read TGTGCCAGCAGCTTTTTCCGGGACAATGAGCAGTTCTTC. As protein: CASSFFRDNEQFF.

This clonotype is labeled large. Within a library made for alpha chains, this beta chain is off target, and its count is uninformative. CDR3 sequence reads: CASSRSSYNSPLHF. The CDR3 DNA sequence: TGTGCCAGCAGTAGGAGCTCCTATAATTCACCCCTCCACTTT. This chain links TRBV7-8 with TRBJ1-6; D gene uncertain. Germline V gives CDR1 SGHVS, CDR2 FQNEAQ. The CDR3 sequence is 14 residues long. Trimming removed 6 bases at V and 0 bases at J, with 6 bases between. Full variable domain (outside the CDR3, taken from reference TRBV7-8 and TRBJ1-6): GAGVSQSPRYKVAKRGQDVALRCDPISGHVSLFWYQQALGQGPEFLTYFQNEAQLDKSGLPSDRFFAERPEGSVSTLKIQRTQQEDSAVYLCASSRSSYNSPLHFGNGTRLTVT.

By proportion, this clonotype is medium-sized. The library was designed around alpha chains, so this beta chain is a stray read whose abundance carries little weight. The J gene is TRBJ2-5, the V gene TRBV12-3 or TRBV12-4; 7 bases are a match to TRBD2. V was pared by 5 bases and J by 3 bases, with 6 bases of the junction left unmatched. There are 14 residues in the CDR3. CDR3 DNA sequence: TGTGCCAGCAGTGTGGCTAGCGGAAAAGAGACCCAGTACTTC. Its translation is CASSVASGKETQYF.

There are many counts of this clonotype. With the library built for alpha chains, this beta chain is off target and its frequency is not meaningful. Here the CDR3 DNA reads TGTGCCAGCAGTTTCAGGGATCGGGATTCACCCCTCCACTTT. Protein: CASSFRDRDSPLHF. The chain recombines TRBV27 with TRBJ1-6; D may be TRBD1 (5 bases). This CDR3 is built from 14 residues. V was clipped by 3 bases and J by 8 bases, with 11 bases between them. Germline lookup yields CDR1 MNHEY and CDR2 SMNVEV (reference sequence).

This clonotype is termed medium-sized. Because this beta chain is a stray read in a library intended to capture alpha chains, its abundance should not be given much weight. The genes are TRBV20-1 and TRBJ1-5, with a possible D match to TRBD1 (5 bases). This CDR3 spans 13 amino acids. The V end was cut by 5 bases, the J end by 4 bases, with 12 bases between. The germline gives CDR1 DFQATT, CDR2 SNEGSKA (reference sequence). CDR3: CSADSIRNQPQHF. As DNA, the CDR3 is TGCAGTGCTGACAGCATCCGGAATCAGCCCCAGCATTTT.

By sample fraction, this clonotype is medium-sized. The size of this beta chain means little, since it is a stray read in a library made for alpha chains. V usage is TRBV5-8 and J usage is TRBJ2-3, with 10 bases aligning to TRBD2. With V trimmed by 2 bases and J by 6 bases, 3 bases remained unmatched. CDR1 is SGHTS and CDR2 is YDEGEE in the germline V gene. The CDR3 extends over 14 amino acids. The DNA for the CDR3 is TGTGCCAGCAGCTTAACTAGCGGGGTGGATACGCAGTATTTT. Translating gives CASSLTSGVDTQYF.

This clonotype has at least ten counts. This beta chain represents an off-target read in a library built for alpha chains; its size is of limited meaning. V and J are TRBV5-4 and TRBJ1-2, with 11 nucleotides matching TRBD1. Losses at the gene ends were 0 bases for V and 7 bases for J; bases not matched to a gene: 11. Germline CDR1 and CDR2: SGHNT and YYREEE (reference sequence). CDR3 length: 17 amino acids. The CDR3 spells CASSLELPRTGGVGYTF. In DNA form, the CDR3 reads TGTGCCAGCAGCTTGGAGCTGCCAAGGACAGGGGGCGTTGGCTACACCTTC.

This clonotype appeared many times. In a library made to pick up alpha chains, this beta chain is a stray read with a size that means little. This sequence joins TRBV28 and TRBJ1-4, with a tentative D call TRBD1 (5 bases). The CDR3 sequence is 16 residues long. Germline assignment: CDR1 MDHEN and CDR2 SYDVKM. Trimming took off 2 bases at V and 0 bases at J, with 10 bases between the two ends. The DNA for the CDR3 is TGTGCCAGCAGTTTAGTACAGGACTCAACTAATGAAAAACTGTTTTTT. Translated, it gives CASSLVQDSTNEKLFF.

This clonotype was observed at least ten times. In a library made to pick up alpha chains, this beta chain is a stray read with a size that means little. The chain uses TRBV15 and TRBJ1-1; 7 bases align to TRBD1. Losses at the gene ends were 1 base for V and 12 bases for J; bases not matched to a gene: 8. In germline, CDR1 is LNHNV, CDR2 YYDKDF (reference sequence). The length of the CDR3 is 13 residues. DNA of the CDR3: TGTGCCACCAGCAGAGGACAGGGAGGGATATCTTTCTTT. Its translation: CATSRGQGGISFF.

This clonotype was seen many times. A library made for alpha chains picked up this beta chain off target, so its size means little. This chain links TRBV20-1 with TRBJ1-5, with D maybe TRBD1 (6 bases). Germline V CDR1 and CDR2: DFQATT, SNEGSKA (reference sequence). Trimming took 3 bases from V and 1 from J, leaving 10 bases between them. This CDR3 spans 14 amino acids. The CDR3 loop is CSASQGQSNQPQHF. CDR3 coding DNA: TGCAGTGCTAGCCAAGGACAGAGCAATCAGCCCCAGCATTTT.

In this sample, this clonotype turned up many times. In a library made to pick up alpha chains, this beta chain is a stray read with a size that means little. The DNA of the CDR3 is TGTGCCAGCAGCTGGGCAGGGGCAGAGACCCAGTACTTC. Amino acid sequence: CASSWAGAETQYF. The rearrangement links TRBV9 to TRBJ2-5; maybe TRBD1 (6 bases). The CDR3 runs 13 residues. CDR1 is SGDLS, CDR2 YYNGEE, per germline. Trimming took 4 bases from V and 4 from J, leaving 11 bases between them. Together with reference TRBV9 and TRBJ2-5, the CDR3 gives the full variable domain: DSGVTQTPKHLITATGQRVTLRCSPRSGDLSVYWYQQSLDQGLQFLIQYYNGEERAKGNILERFSAQQFPDLHSELNLSSLELGDSALYFCASSWAGAETQYFGPGTRLLVL.

Many counts were recorded for this clonotype. Within a library made for alpha chains, this beta chain is off target, and its count is uninformative. The rearrangement uses TRBV9 and TRBJ2-1, with 7 nucleotides matching TRBD2. J lost 0 bases, V lost 3 bases, and 3 bases had no gene match. The CDR3 runs 15 residues. Per the germline V gene, CDR1 is SGDLS and CDR2 is YYNGEE. The chain's CDR3 is CASSARTSSYNEQFF. DNA of the CDR3: TGTGCCAGCAGCGCCAGGACTAGCTCCTACAATGAGCAGTTCTTC.

This clonotype has a count of ten or more. Found in a library prepared for alpha chains, this beta chain is an off-target read, and its abundance has little meaning. V gene TRBV10-3 combines with J gene TRBJ2-7, with no clear D. The CDR3 loop spans 13 amino acids. Germline assignment: CDR1 ENHRY and CDR2 SYGVKD. Trimming shortened V by 2 bases and J by 4 bases, and 9 bases separated the two germline ends. The CDR3 nucleotides are TGTGCCATCAGTGAGGCTCAGCTTTACGAGCAGTACTTC. It is translated as CAISEAQLYEQYF.

This clonotype was recorded many times. A library made for alpha chains picked up this beta chain off target, so its size means little. The genes are TRBV7-3 and TRBJ2-1, with D uncertain. V was clipped by 4 bases and J by 10 bases, with 11 bases between them. This CDR3 region has 12 residues. Germline CDR1 is SGHTA and CDR2 is FQGTGA. CDR3 nucleotides: TGTGCCAGCAGCTCCTCAATGGGAGAGCAGTTCTTC. Its protein product is CASSSSMGEQFF.

This clonotype has at least ten counts. This beta chain is a stray read from a library made for alpha chains; its abundance is not meaningful. The chain employs TRBV11-2 and TRBJ2-2; D uncertain. V was shortened by 3 bases and J by 2 bases, with 1 base between the two germline ends. The CDR3 has 12 residues. Germline V gives CDR1 SGHAT, CDR2 FQNNGV. CDR3 DNA sequence: TGTGCCAGCAGCTTTAACACCGGGGAGCTGTTTTTT. This translates into CASSFNTGELFF.

This clonotype has ten or more counts. With the library built for alpha chains, this beta chain is off target and its frequency is not meaningful. The CDR3 nucleotides read TGTGCCAGCAGCTTACCAGGGAGTACAGATACGCAGTATTTT. Protein product: CASSLPGSTDTQYF. The gene calls are TRBV7-9 and TRBJ2-3; D is tentatively TRBD1 or TRBD2 (5 bases each). The CDR3 is made up of 14 amino acids. Trimming pared 2 bases from V and 3 bases from J, leaving 9 bases between. Per the germline V gene, CDR1 is SEHNR and CDR2 is FQNEAQ (reference sequence).